The 28 T cell receptor beta chains reported below all come from one sample, sequenced in a study of spatial heterogeneity in lung cancer. Using its own MiXCR run on the 5' RACE reads, TCRdb lists one record per CDR3 protein. The table lists about 3,200 distinct CDR3 sequences, roughly 40% of them singletons. The time point denotes: sample taken at primary tumor resection. TCRs were sequenced from unsorted whole RNA of tumor, nontumor lung or PBMC. The material was PBMCs, obtained at surgery. The receptor source for this set is a male donor with early-stage non-small cell lung cancer.

This clonotype has a single count. V and J are TRBV28 and TRBJ2-3; no clear D gene. V shed 8 bases and J shed 8 bases, with 14 bases lying between them. The CDR3 is 12 residues long. The V gene's germline CDR1 is MDHEN and CDR2 SYDVKM. The CDR3 region is CASHSPPFTQYF. The CDR3 nucleotides are TGTGCCAGCCATTCCCCGCCTTTTACGCAGTATTTT.

CDR3 nucleotides: TGCGCCAGCAGTGATACCGGGACATACACCCCAGATACGCAGTATTTT. It encodes CASSDTGTYTPDTQYF. The V call is TRBV23-1, the J call TRBJ2-3; TRBD1 might be the D (6 bases). TRBV23-1 qualifies as an ORF whose function is uncertain. The ends were cut back, 5 bases at V and 4 bases at J, with 19 bases in the middle. There are 16 residues in the CDR3.

This clonotype was detected many times. V gene TRBV13 combines with J gene TRBJ2-7; 8 positions agree with TRBD2. CDR1 is PRHDT, CDR2 FYEKMQ, per germline (reference sequence). The V and J ends lost 5 bases and 7 bases, in that order; junction bases with no gene match: 16. The CDR3 sequence is 16 residues long. DNA for the CDR3: TGTGCCAGCAGCCCACTAGCGGACGGAGGGGTATATGAGCAGTACTTC. As protein: CASSPLADGGVYEQYF.

The V gene is TRBV12-3 or TRBV12-4, the J gene TRBJ2-7, with 8 positions matching TRBD1. CDR3 length equals 14 residues. V lost 6 bases to trimming and J lost 6 bases; unmatched junction nucleotides: 10. CDR3 amino acids: CASSLGDRSSEQYF. CDR3 in DNA: TGTGCCAGCAGCCTAGGGGACAGGTCGAGCGAGCAGTACTTC.

V usage is TRBV7-2 and J usage is TRBJ2-7, with 9 nucleotides matching TRBD1. Germline CDR1 and CDR2: SGHTA and FQGNSA. The trim removed 8 bases at V and 3 bases at J, leaving 8 bases unmatched. CDR3 length: 14 amino acids. The CDR3 DNA follows: TGTGCCAGCTCCACCGGGACAGGGAGCTACGAGCAGTACTTC. This gives the protein CASSTGTGSYEQYF. Using reference TRBV7-2 and TRBJ2-7 for the parts outside the CDR3, the full variable domain is GAGVSQSPSNKVTEKGKDVELRCDPISGHTALYWYRQSLGQGLEFLIYFQGNSAPDKSGLPSDRFSAERTGGSVSTLTIQRTQQEDSAVYLCASSTGTGSYEQYFGPGTRLTVT.

This clonotype turned up a few times. The rearrangement uses TRBV5-1 and TRBJ2-2; D gene unclear. From germline, CDR1 is SGHRS and CDR2 YFSETQ. The V end was cut by 1 base, the J end by 2 bases, with 18 bases between. This CDR3 comprises 18 residues. The CDR3 protein is CASSLLYRAFPNTGELFF. CDR3 DNA sequence: TGCGCCAGCAGCTTGCTATATCGGGCGTTTCCTAACACCGGGGAGCTGTTTTTT.

The chain employs TRBV23-1 and TRBJ2-2, with D tentatively TRBD1 (5 bases). TRBV23-1 is sorted into the ORF group, with uncertain function. This CDR3 has 14 residues. Trimming took off 6 bases at V and 4 bases at J, with 12 bases between the two ends. The CDR3 region is CASSNQGFTGELFF. In DNA, the CDR3 is TGCGCCAGCAGCAATCAGGGTTTCACCGGGGAGCTGTTTTTT.

The genes are TRBV3-1 and TRBJ2-3; the D is unclear. The CDR3 is 15 residues long. V was cut by 4 bases and J by 3 bases, with 14 bases left in between. Per germline, CDR1 LGHDT and CDR2 YNNKEL (reference sequence). The CDR3 DNA reads as TGTGCCAGCAGCCGTCGTGGCGTTGGGACAGATACGCAGTATTTT. This encodes CASSRRGVGTDTQYF.

The chain is built from TRBV29-1 and TRBJ2-7; D unresolved. The CDR3 is made up of 12 amino acids. Germline CDR1 reads SQVTM; CDR2 reads ANQGSEA. Trimming shortened V by 4 bases and J by 7 bases, and 14 bases separated the two germline ends. The CDR3 spells CSVVPFLGEQYF. CDR3 coding DNA: TGCAGCGTTGTGCCTTTTCTGGGGGAGCAGTACTTC.

This clonotype occurred a few times. This chain joins TRBV11-2 and TRBJ2-1, with D unresolved. The CDR3 length is 14 residues. The V end was cut by 5 bases, the J end by 6 bases, with 14 bases between. Germline values: CDR1 SGHAT, CDR2 FQNNGV. The DNA for the CDR3 is TGTGCCAGCAGCCCTACCATCACTTCCAATGAGCAGTTCTTC. It codes for CASSPTITSNEQFF.

The chain joins TRBV12-3 or TRBV12-4 to TRBJ2-7; tentatively, D is TRBD2 (5 bases). Trimming removed 3 bases at V and 3 bases at J, with 18 bases between. This CDR3 has 16 residues. The CDR3 spells CASSFGRTPGVYEQYF. The CDR3 region has the DNA TGTGCCAGCAGTTTCGGGCGGACGCCCGGGGTCTACGAGCAGTACTTC.

The V gene is TRBV3-1, the J gene TRBJ2-7; maybe TRBD2 (6 bases). The CDR3 consists of 15 residues. Trimming cost V 4 bases and J 0 bases, with 13 bases left between them. Germline CDR1 and CDR2: LGHDT and YNNKEL (reference sequence). The CDR3, as DNA: TGTGCCAGCAGCCGGGGGGAGCTCCGCTCCTACGAGCAGTACTTC. Translated, it gives CASSRGELRSYEQYF.

CDR3 in DNA: TGCGCCAGCAGTCAATCCTACGAGCAGTACTTC. Protein sequence: CASSQSYEQYF. The chain links TRBV10-2 to TRBJ2-7; D remains ambiguous. Germline CDR1 reads WSHSY; CDR2 reads SAAADI. The V and J ends lost 5 bases and 1 base respectively, with 3 bases between them. This CDR3 spans 11 amino acids.

This chain connects TRBV6-5 to TRBJ1-5; tentatively, D is TRBD1 (5 bases). Germline CDR1 MNHEY, CDR2 SVGAGI. The CDR3 loop spans 13 amino acids. Trimming shortened V by 5 bases and J by 7 bases, and 12 bases separated the two germline ends. The chain's CDR3 is CASSTQGGQPQHF. DNA for the CDR3: TGTGCCAGCAGTACCCAGGGAGGCCAGCCCCAGCATTTT.

Comments on this clonotype: One junction end disagrees with the germline gene, perhaps due to a read error. The chain is built from TRBV7-7 and TRBJ2-3; 8 positions match TRBD2. The CDR3 totals 15 residues. The V gene's germline CDR1 is SSHAT and CDR2 FNYEAQ (reference sequence). The chain's CDR3 is CASSLGVAGTDTQYF. The DNA of the CDR3 is TGTGCTAGCAGCTTAGGAGTAGCGGGAACAGATACGCAGTATTTT.

This clonotype has ten or more counts. The V and J genes are TRBV5-1 and TRBJ2-7; possibly TRBD2 for D (7 bases). The CDR3 is 18 amino acids. Trimming took off 4 bases at V and 1 base at J, with 24 bases between the two ends. The V gene's germline CDR1 is SGHRS and CDR2 YFSETQ. CDR3 protein: CASSPLMGGQGRSYEQYF. Here the CDR3 DNA reads TGCGCCAGCAGCCCCTTAATGGGGGGGCAGGGGAGGTCCTACGAGCAGTACTTC.

The rearrangement joins TRBV4-2 to TRBJ2-7; D unresolved. Trimming cost V 0 bases and J 7 bases, with 19 bases left between them. This CDR3 has 16 amino acids. Per germline, CDR1 LGHNA and CDR2 YNFKEQ. The CDR3 loop is CASSQEVRIPAREQYF. In DNA form, the CDR3 reads TGTGCCAGCAGCCAAGAAGTCCGGATACCAGCCAGGGAGCAGTACTTC.

V and J are TRBV10-1 and TRBJ2-2; 7 nucleotides align to TRBD2. The V gene's germline CDR1 is WNHNN and CDR2 SYGVQD (reference sequence). The CDR3 has 17 amino acids. V lost 0 bases, J lost 5 bases, and 9 bases stayed unmatched. The CDR3 protein is CASSESGASGVTGELFF. CDR3 sequence (DNA): TGCGCCAGCAGTGAGTCTGGGGCTAGCGGAGTTACCGGGGAGCTGTTTTTT.

Only a few counts were recorded for this clonotype. The V gene is TRBV20-1, the J gene TRBJ1-6, with D uncertain. Trimming cost V 4 bases and J 10 bases, with 2 bases left between them. The CDR3 runs 9 residues. The germline V gene encodes CDR1 DFQATT and CDR2 SNEGSKA (reference sequence). CDR3 in amino acids: CSANSPLHF. The CDR3 bases are TGCAGTGCTAACTCACCCCTCCACTTT.

This clonotype appeared a few times. The CDR3 DNA reads as TGTGCCAGCAGCTCGGGCCAGGGTGAAACCGGGGAGCTGTTTTTT. Translating it yields CASSSGQGETGELFF. V and J are TRBV5-5 and TRBJ2-2, with D maybe TRBD1 (5 bases). V lost 3 bases, J lost 5 bases, and 14 bases lay in between. CDR1 is SGHKS, CDR2 YYEKEE, per germline (reference sequence). There are 15 residues in the CDR3.

The V gene is TRBV15, the J gene TRBJ2-1; D perhaps matches TRBD1 (6 bases). V lost 4 bases, J lost 0 bases, and 10 bases lay in between. Germline values: CDR1 LNHNV, CDR2 YYDKDF (reference sequence). This CDR3 comprises 15 residues. This CDR3 is CATSKGHTSYNEQFF. The CDR3 bases are TGTGCCACCAGCAAGGGACACACCTCCTACAATGAGCAGTTCTTC.

The chain couples TRBV12-3 or TRBV12-4 to TRBJ2-5; D possibly corresponds to TRBD1 (6 bases). The V end was cut by 3 bases, the J end by 3 bases, with 20 bases between. CDR3 length: 17 amino acids. CDR3 loop: CASSLGAQGIGKETQYF. The DNA of the CDR3 is TGTGCCAGCAGTTTGGGTGCCCAGGGGATTGGGAAAGAGACCCAGTACTTC.

By share, this clonotype ranks as medium-sized. V usage is TRBV27 and J usage is TRBJ1-2; 7 positions match TRBD1. The V and J ends lost 4 bases and 7 bases, in that order; junction bases with no gene match: 12. This CDR3 spans 15 amino acids. Per the germline V gene, CDR1 is MNHEY and CDR2 is SMNVEV (reference sequence). For the CDR3, the DNA is TGTGCCAGCAGTTCCTCGACAGGGTGGTCTTTTGGCTACACCTTC. It specifies CASSSSTGWSFGYTF.

This clonotype was seen only a few times. The genes are TRBV27 and TRBJ1-6; D not resolved. Germline CDR1 reads MNHEY; CDR2 reads SMNVEV (reference sequence). The CDR3 extends over 13 amino acids. V lost 2 bases and J 7 bases, leaving 6 bases between the germline ends. The CDR3 sequence: CASSLVNNSPLHF. CDR3 nucleotides: TGTGCCAGCAGTTTAGTAAACAATTCACCCCTCCACTTT.

In DNA form, the CDR3 reads TGCAGCGTTAGGGGGGACCCCGCAGGGGATACGCAGTATTTT. Encoded protein: CSVRGDPAGDTQYF. V gene TRBV29-1 combines with J gene TRBJ2-3; D may match TRBD1 or TRBD2 (6 bases each). The CDR3 is 14 amino acids. CDR1 is SQVTM, CDR2 ANQGSEA, per germline. V dropped 5 bases and J dropped 6 bases, with 18 bases sitting between them.

The table lists this clonotype with a few counts. This chain links TRBV15 with TRBJ2-7; 9 bases fit TRBD1. V lost 0 bases and J lost 6; bases outside the gene matches: 6. The CDR3 is made up of 15 amino acids. Germline CDR1 is LNHNV and CDR2 is YYDKDF (reference sequence). The CDR3 reads CATSREMGQGLEQYF. In nucleotides, the CDR3 is TGTGCCACCAGCAGAGAGATGGGACAGGGACTCGAGCAGTACTTC.

This clonotype was seen a handful of times. The J gene is TRBJ2-1, the V gene TRBV6-2 or TRBV6-3; the D gene is possibly TRBD2 (6 bases). V was trimmed by 5 bases and J by 7 bases, leaving 15 bases between them. Germline loops: CDR1 MNHEY, CDR2 SVGEGT. CDR3 length equals 14 residues. In nucleotides, the CDR3 is TGTGCCAGCAGTGTACTAGCTGCTACTAATGAGCAGTTCTTC. It specifies CASSVLAATNEQFF.

The rearrangement joins TRBV20-1 to TRBJ2-7; D not certain. Trimming left V 0 bases short and J 7 bases short, with 10 bases between. This CDR3 is built from 12 residues. CDR1 and CDR2 from the germline V gene are DFQATT and SNEGSKA (reference sequence). The CDR3 is CSARDADREQYF. DNA for the CDR3: TGCAGTGCTAGAGATGCCGATAGGGAGCAGTACTTC.